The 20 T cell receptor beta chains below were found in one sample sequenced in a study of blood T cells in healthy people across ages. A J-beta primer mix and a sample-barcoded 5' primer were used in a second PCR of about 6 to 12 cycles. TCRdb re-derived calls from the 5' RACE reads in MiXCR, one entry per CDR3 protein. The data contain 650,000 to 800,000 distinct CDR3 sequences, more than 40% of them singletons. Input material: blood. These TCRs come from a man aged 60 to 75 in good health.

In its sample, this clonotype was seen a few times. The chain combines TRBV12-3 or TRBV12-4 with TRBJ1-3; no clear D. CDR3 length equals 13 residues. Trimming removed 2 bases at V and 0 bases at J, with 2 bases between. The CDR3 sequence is CASSLNSGNTIYF. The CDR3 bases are TGTGCCAGCAGTTTAAACTCTGGAAACACCATATATTTT.

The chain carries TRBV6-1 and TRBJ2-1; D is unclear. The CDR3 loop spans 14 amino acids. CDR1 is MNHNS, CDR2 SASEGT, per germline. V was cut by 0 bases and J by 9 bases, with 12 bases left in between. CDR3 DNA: TGTGCCAGCAGTGAAGCGCGGTTCAGACCTGAGCAGTTCTTC. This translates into CASSEARFRPEQFF.

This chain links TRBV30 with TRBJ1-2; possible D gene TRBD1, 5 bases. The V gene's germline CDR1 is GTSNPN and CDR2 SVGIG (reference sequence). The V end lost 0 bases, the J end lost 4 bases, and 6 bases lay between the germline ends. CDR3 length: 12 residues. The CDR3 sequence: CAWSVRGYGYTF. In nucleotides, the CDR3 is TGTGCCTGGAGTGTAAGGGGCTATGGCTACACCTTC. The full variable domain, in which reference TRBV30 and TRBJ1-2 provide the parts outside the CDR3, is SQTIHQWPATLVQPVGSPLSLECTVEGTSNPNLYWYRQAAGRGLQLLFYSVGIGQISSEVPQNLSASRPQDRQFILSSKKLLLSDSGFYLCAWSVRGYGYTFGSGTRLTVV.

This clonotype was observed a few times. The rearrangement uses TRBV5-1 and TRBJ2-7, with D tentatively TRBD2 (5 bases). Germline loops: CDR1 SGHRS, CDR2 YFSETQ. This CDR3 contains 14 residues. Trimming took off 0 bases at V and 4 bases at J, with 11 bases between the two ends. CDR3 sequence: CASSLVGDKYEQYF. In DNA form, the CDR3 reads TGCGCCAGCAGCTTGGTGGGAGACAAGTACGAGCAGTACTTC.

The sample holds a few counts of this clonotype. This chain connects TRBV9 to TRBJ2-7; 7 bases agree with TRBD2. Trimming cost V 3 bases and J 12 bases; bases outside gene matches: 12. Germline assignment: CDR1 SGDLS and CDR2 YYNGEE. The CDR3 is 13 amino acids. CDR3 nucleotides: TGTGCCAGCAGCGGTGGGGGGGGAACCTACTTGTACTTC. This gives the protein CASSGGGGTYLYF.

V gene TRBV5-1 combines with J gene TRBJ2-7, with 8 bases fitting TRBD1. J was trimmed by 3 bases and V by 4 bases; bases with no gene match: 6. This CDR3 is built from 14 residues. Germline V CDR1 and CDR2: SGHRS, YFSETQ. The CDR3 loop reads CASSTGQAVYEQYF. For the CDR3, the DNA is TGCGCCAGCAGCACGGGACAGGCCGTCTACGAGCAGTACTTC.

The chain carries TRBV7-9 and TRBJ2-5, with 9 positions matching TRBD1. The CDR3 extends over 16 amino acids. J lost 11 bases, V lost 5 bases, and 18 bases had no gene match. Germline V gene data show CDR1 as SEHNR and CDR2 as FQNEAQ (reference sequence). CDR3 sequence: CASSPSGDRDHNEQYF. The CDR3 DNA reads TGTGCCAGCAGCCCATCTGGGGACAGGGATCACAATGAGCAGTACTTC.

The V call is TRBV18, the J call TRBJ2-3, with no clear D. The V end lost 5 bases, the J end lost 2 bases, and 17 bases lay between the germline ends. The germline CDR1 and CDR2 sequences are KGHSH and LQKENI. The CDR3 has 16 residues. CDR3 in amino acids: CASSTSYVAPTDTQYF. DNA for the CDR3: TGTGCCAGCTCAACCAGTTATGTGGCTCCCACAGATACGCAGTATTTT.

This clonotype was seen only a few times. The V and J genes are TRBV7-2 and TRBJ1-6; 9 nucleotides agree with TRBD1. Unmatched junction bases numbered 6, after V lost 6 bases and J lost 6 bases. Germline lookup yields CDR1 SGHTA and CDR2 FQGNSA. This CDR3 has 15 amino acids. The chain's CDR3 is CASSSRQGGNSPLHF. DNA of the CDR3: TGTGCCAGCAGTTCTAGACAGGGGGGTAATTCACCCCTCCACTTT. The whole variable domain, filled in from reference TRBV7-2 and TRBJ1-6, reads GAGVSQSPSNKVTEKGKDVELRCDPISGHTALYWYRQSLGQGLEFLIYFQGNSAPDKSGLPSDRFSAERTGGSVSTLTIQRTQQEDSAVYLCASSSRQGGNSPLHFGNGTRLTVT.

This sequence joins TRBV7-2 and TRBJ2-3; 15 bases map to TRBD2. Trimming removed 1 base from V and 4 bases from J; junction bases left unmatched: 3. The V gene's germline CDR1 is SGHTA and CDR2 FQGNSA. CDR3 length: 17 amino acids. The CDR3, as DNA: TGTGCCAGCAGCTTAGGGAGGACTAGCGGGGGGGCAGATACGCAGTATTTT. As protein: CASSLGRTSGGADTQYF.

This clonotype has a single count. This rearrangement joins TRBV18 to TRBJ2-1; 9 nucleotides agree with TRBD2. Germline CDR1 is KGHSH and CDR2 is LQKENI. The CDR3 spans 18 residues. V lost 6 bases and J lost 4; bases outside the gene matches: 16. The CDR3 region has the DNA TGTGCCAGCTCCCGCCAGGGAAGCGGGGGGCCAGGTTACAATGAGCAGTTCTTC. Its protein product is CASSRQGSGGPGYNEQFF.

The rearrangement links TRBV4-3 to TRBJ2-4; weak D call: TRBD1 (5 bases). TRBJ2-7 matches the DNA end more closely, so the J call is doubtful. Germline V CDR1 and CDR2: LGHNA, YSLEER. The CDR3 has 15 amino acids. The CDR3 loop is CASSQQTETFYEQYF. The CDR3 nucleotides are TGCGCCAGCAGCCAACAGACAGAGACCTTCTACGAGCAGTACTTC.

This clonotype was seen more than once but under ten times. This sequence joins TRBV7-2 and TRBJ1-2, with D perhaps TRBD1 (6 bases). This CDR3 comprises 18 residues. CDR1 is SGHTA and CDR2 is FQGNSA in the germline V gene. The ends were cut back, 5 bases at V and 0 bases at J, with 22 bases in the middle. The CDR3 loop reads CASSTGGYRTRTNYGYTF. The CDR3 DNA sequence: TGTGCCAGCAGCACGGGGGGCTACAGAACCCGGACTAACTATGGCTACACCTTC.

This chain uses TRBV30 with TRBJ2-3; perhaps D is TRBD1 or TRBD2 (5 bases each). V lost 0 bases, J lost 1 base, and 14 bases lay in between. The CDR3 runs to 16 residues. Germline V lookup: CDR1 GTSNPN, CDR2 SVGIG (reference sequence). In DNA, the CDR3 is TGTGCCTGGAGTGTAGGATCTGGGGGACGCACAGATACGCAGTATTTT. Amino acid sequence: CAWSVGSGGRTDTQYF.

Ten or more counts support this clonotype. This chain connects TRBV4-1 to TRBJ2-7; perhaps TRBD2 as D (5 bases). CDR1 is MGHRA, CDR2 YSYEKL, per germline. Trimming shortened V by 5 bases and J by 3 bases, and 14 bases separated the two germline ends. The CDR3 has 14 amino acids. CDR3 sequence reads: CASSSGGLLYEQYF. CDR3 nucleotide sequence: TGCGCCAGCAGCTCAGGTGGACTCCTCTACGAGCAGTACTTC.

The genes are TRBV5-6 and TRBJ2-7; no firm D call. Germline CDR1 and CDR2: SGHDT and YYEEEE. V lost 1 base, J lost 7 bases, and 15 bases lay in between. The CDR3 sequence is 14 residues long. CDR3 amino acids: CASSLKGPYGEQYF. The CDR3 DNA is TGTGCCAGCAGCTTGAAGGGTCCCTACGGTGAGCAGTACTTC. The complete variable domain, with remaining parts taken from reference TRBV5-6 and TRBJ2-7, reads DAGVTQSPTHLIKTRGQQVTLRCSPKSGHDTVSWYQQALGQGPQFIFQYYEEEERQRGNFPDRFSGHQFPNYSSELNVNALLLGDSALYLCASSLKGPYGEQYFGPGTRLTVT.

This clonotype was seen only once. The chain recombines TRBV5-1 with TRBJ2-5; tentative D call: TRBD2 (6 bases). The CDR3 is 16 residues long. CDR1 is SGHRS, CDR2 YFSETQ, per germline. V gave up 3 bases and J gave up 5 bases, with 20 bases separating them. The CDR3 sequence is CASSWGTWGEEETQYF. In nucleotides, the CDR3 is TGCGCCAGCAGCTGGGGGACTTGGGGCGAAGAGGAGACCCAGTACTTC.

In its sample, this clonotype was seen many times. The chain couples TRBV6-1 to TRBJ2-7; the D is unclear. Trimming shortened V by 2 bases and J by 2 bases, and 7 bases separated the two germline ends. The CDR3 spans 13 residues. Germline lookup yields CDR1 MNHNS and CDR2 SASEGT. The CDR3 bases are TGTGCCAGCAGTGAAACTCTGGCCTACGAGCAGTACTTC. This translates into CASSETLAYEQYF.

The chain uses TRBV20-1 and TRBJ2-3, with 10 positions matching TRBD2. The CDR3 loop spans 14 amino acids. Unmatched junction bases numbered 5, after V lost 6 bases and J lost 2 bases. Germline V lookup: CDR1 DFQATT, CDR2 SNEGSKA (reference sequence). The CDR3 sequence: CSAITSGITDTQYF. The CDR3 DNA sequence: TGCAGTGCAATTACTAGCGGGATCACAGATACGCAGTATTTT.

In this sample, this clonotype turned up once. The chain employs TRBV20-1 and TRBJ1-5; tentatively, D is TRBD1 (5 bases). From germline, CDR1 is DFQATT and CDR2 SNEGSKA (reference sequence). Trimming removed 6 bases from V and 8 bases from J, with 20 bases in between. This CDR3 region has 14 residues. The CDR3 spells CSAKDGSGSEPQHF. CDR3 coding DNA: TGCAGTGCAAAAGACGGTTCAGGGAGCGAGCCCCAGCATTTT.